The clone carrying this T cell receptor (beta chain) was seen more than once but under ten times. Its antigen remains unknown. The use of a sample-barcoded 5' primer and a J-beta primer mix characterized a second PCR of 7 to 11 cycles. Each sample provided no less than 2.5 million CDR3-containing paired-end reads. Via MiXCR, TCRdb re-called the 5' RACE reads, giving one row per CDR3 protein. Of fewer than 2,000,000 distinct CDR3 sequences in the sample, 35% to 50% are singletons; the top ten hold roughly 23%. The source of the sample is a study of blood T cells in healthy people across ages. Study results and limitations: Strong correlation was found linking TCR beta diversity to naive T cell percentage.

The CDR3 totals 14 residues. V was clipped by 1 base and J by 4 bases, with 10 bases between them. The sample taken for sequencing was blood. This TCR derives from a human donor in good health. This sequence joins TRBV12-3 or TRBV12-4 and TRBJ2-5; the D is unclear. CDR3 in amino acids: CASSLVRVGETQYF. The CDR3 DNA follows: TGTGCCAGCAGTTTAGTTAGGGTTGGAGAGACCCAGTACTTC.